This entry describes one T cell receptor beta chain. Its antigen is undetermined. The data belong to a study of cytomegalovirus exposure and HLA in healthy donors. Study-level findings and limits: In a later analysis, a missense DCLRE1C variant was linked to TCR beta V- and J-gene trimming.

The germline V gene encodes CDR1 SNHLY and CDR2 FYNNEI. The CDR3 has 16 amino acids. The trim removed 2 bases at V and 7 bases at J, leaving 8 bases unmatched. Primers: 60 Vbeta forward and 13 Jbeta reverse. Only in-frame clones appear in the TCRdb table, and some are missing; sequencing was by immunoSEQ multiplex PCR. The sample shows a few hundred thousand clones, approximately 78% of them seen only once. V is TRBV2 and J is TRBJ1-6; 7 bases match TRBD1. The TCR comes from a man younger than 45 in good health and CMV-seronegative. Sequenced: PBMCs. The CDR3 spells CASSELQGFGNSPLHF. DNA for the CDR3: TGTGCCAGCAGTGAATTACAGGGGTTTGGCAATTCACCCCTCCACTTT.